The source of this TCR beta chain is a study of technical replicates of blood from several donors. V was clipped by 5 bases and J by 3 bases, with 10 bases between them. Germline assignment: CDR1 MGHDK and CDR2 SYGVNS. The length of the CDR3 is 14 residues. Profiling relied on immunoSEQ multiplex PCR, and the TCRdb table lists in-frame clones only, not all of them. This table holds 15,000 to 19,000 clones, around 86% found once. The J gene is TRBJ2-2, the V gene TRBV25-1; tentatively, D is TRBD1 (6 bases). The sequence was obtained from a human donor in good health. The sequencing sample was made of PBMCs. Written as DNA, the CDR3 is TGTGCCAGCAGTCGAAACAGGGACACCGGGGAGCTGTTTTTT. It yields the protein CASSRNRDTGELFF.